This T cell receptor (beta chain) was identified during a study of graft-versus-host responses after intestinal transplantation (dated by TCRdb to about 2021). Describing the broader study: Multivisceral, liver-intestinal, or isolated intestinal transplants were received by the recipients. A peak of at least 4% donor T cells among recipient peripheral blood mononuclear cells was the definition used for donor T cell macrochimerism. Rather than being sequenced by the commercial service, samples from a few later patients were sequenced in-house on an Illumina MiSeq and processed with MiXCR. Alloreactive clones were identified by sequencing pre-transplant mixed lymphocyte reaction products and comparing them with unstimulated pre-transplant donor and recipient T cells. Bulk TCR-beta CDR3 sequencing was used to track graft-versus-host and host-versus-graft alloreactive T cell clones in the graft, circulation and bone marrow after intestinal transplantation. The cohort enrolled 20 to 30 intestinal transplant recipients including one retransplant, and a few patients lacking pretransplant specimens were excluded. All recipients received anti-thymocyte globulin induction followed by maintenance tacrolimus and steroids for two to four years. General study outcomes and caveats: Early after transplant, peak levels of circulating GvH clones were associated with declines in HvG clones. GvH clones were detected in recipient bone marrow, and some appeared earlier in ileal mucosa or blood, consistent with an intestinal mucosal origin. The relatively low number and heterogeneity of intestinal transplant patients limited the conclusions. High GvH to HvG T cell clonal ratios were observed in the allografts of patients with donor T cell macrochimerism.

To prepare the library, the immunoSEQ multiplex PCR assay was applied. For most patients, genomic DNA was isolated using the Qiagen DNeasy Blood and Tissue Kit and was shipped frozen to Adaptive Biotechnologies for TCR sequencing. For most patients, genomic DNA was subjected to high-throughput TCR-beta CDR3 sequencing by Adaptive Biotechnologies. The original methods were these. Adaptive's ImmunoSEQ software was the source of the TCR sequencing data for 18 patients, while three other patients were processed with MiXCR and VDJtools. To correct CD4 versus CD8 sorting errors, sequences present in both subsets at a frequency ratio below 5:1 were removed. CDR3 nucleotide sequences shared between donor and recipient were removed because their origin could not be assigned. Alloreactive clones required at least 2-fold expansion over unstimulated cells and minimum CFSE-low frequency of 0.002% (template counts) or 0.001% (read counts). Clones were considered mappable if detected in sequenced pre-transplant spleen, lymph node, or MLR CFSE-low populations of the donor or recipient. Cumulative frequency of alloreactive clones was calculated as a percentage of all sequences weighted by copy number. The table was pulled from immuneACCESS by TCRdb, which kept in-frame rearrangements only. Such tables lose some clones; where checked, under half of the loss comes from unresolved V genes, and the rest has no known cause. From that table come the V and J calls and clone size; the DNA was used to work out D and trimming. This sample has roughly 75,000 clones in its table, and about nine tenths of those were observed once. The top ten constitute over 0.08% of the sample.

With respect to this clone: Its antigen is currently not known. Base quality data are lacking; no much larger clone is found one base away.

V is trimmed back by 4 bases and J by 3 bases, and the junction contains 7 bases that no gene match accounts for. Reading from cysteine to phenylalanine, the CDR3 counts 15 amino acids. Only the CDR3 region is kept as DNA, spanning 45 bases read in frame from base 1. The germline V gene (reference sequence) supplies CDR1 GTSNPN and CDR2 SVGIG. Reading the label with the study, this specimen's time point is: cells obtained before transplantation from donor or recipient. CD3+CD4+ and CD3+CD8+ populations were FACS-sorted from unstimulated pre-transplant donor and recipient cells taken from spleen or lymph nodes.

This TCR was recovered from a human donor who received an intestinal transplant. The V gene is TRBV30 and the J gene is TRBJ1-5, with 9 bases aligning to TRBD1. This sample comprised unstimulated CD4+ T cells sorted from spleen or lymph node cells, obtained before intestinal transplant. The CDR3 corresponds to CAWKHRDRVNQPQHF. Here is the DNA: TGTGCCTGGAAACACAGGGACAGGGTCAATCAGCCCCAGCATTTT.